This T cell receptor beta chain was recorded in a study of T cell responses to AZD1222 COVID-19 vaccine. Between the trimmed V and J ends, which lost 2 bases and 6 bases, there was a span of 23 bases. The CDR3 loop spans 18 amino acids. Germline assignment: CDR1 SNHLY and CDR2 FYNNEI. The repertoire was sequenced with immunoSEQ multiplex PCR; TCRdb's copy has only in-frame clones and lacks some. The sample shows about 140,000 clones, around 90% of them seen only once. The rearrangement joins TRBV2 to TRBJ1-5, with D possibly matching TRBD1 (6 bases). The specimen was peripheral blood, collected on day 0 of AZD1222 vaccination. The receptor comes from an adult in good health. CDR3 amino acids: CASSEWAGAAGRIQPQHF. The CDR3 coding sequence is TGTGCCAGCAGTGAATGGGCGGGGGCCGCGGGGCGAATTCAGCCCCAGCATTTT.